This TCR beta chain was observed in a study of cytomegalovirus exposure and HLA in healthy donors (dated by TCRdb to the late 2010s). Regarding the study in general: An earlier analysis of 550 to 700 of the donors reported approximately 270 Gb of sequence data and some 120 million unique TCR beta sequences from about 179 million T cells. Roughly 300 gigabases of sequencing data and around 87 million unique TCR sequences were included in an early release covering 550 to 800 HLA-typed donors. Among the roughly 400 genotyped donors, roughly 80% belonged to the genetic ancestry cluster associated with self-reported Caucasian donors. The study aimed to test whether signatures of past pathogen exposure could be identified by cataloging public T cell receptors. The study profiled the T cell repertoires of around 700 subjects by immunosequencing and related them to cytomegalovirus serostatus. Along with the approximately 700-subject first cohort, a separate validation cohort of roughly 110 different subjects was used. The study combined high-throughput TCR immunosequencing, statistical association of individual TCRs with disease status, and machine learning to predict cytomegalovirus infection status. To study patterns of TCR occurrence, a later analysis re-analyzed previously published TCR beta repertoires from under 750 donors and added high-resolution HLA genotyping. Rather than using new phenotypic data, the later analysis identified candidate immune exposures from TCR beta sequences and from how often those sequences occurred across donors. In an earlier analysis of 500 to 650 of the donors, high-throughput TCR beta sequencing was used to judge whether each TCR beta V gene segment behaved as functional or pseudogenic. Donor age, sex, ethnicity and CMV serostatus were compiled together with the repertoire data. A later genetic analysis used genome-wide SNP genotypes for about 55% of the 666 donors, treating that subset as a discovery cohort. Every discovery cohort repertoire had been produced on one sequencing platform. Class I and class II HLA loci were covered by the typing at four-digit resolution. Typing coverage differed by locus: A, B, C, DRB1 and DQB1 were typed in roughly 629-630 donors, DQA1 in 500 to 550, DPA1 in 600 to 610, and DPB1 in 472. Because of strong linkage in the cohort, 4 to 6 DR-DQ haplotypes were treated as single units for association and clustering. On average, 235,054 unique TCR beta nucleotide sequences were sequenced per donor among 398 genotyped donors of the cohort, with 15% to 20% of those sequences being non-productive.

General study outcomes and caveats: Presence/absence analyses assumed roughly uniform sequencing depth across donors, an assumption that may not hold. An earlier analysis of several hundred of the donors showed that most TCR beta V segments appeared in productive rearrangements either about 90% or about 30% of the time, which broadly matched IMGT annotations. Assigning TCR associations to individual alleles was difficult when HLA alleles, especially DR and DQ, strongly co-occurred. In a later genetic analysis, fewer N-insertions in productive TCRs were reported among donors in an Asian-associated ancestry cluster than the roughly 710-donor mean. Correlated functional status among segregating V segments might be attributable to linkage disequilibrium, but an unknown experimental factor could not be ruled out. Only TCR beta chains were sequenced in this cohort, and the absence of alpha or paired-chain data limited detectable features. Cytomegalovirus status was reported to be diagnosed by the classifier with high specificity and sensitivity in both the original and validation cohorts. Across donors, most TCR sequences were observed very rarely, whereas some public TCRs were present in many individuals. A further reported finding was that TCR beta sequences accurately predicted the HLA-A and HLA-B alleles for most subjects in the first cohort. According to the authors, the approach could potentially be generalized to other disease states and immunological phenotypes. At a false discovery rate of 0.05, a later analysis linked 16,951 TCR beta sequences to specific HLA alleles. An association between a missense DCLRE1C variant and V-gene and J-gene trimming of TCR beta chains was found in a later genetic analysis and replicated in an independent cohort. The study gave a list of around 170 TCR beta chains associated with cytomegalovirus. A cluster of highly shared sequence variants was judged likely to represent a technical artifact of the sequencing pipeline. Because counts were too low, around 18 rarely observed V segments, including chromosome 9 orphons, were left out of the earlier analysis of 500 to 650 of the donors. For the cohort, immune exposure information was limited to CMV serostatus. HLA typing was unavailable for some donors at each locus, so association tests used only the typed subset. A later analysis found that TCR association rates varied across HLA loci, with DRB1 alleles showing the most associated TCRs and HLA-C alleles the fewest. Three of the identified cytomegalovirus-associated TCR beta chains were confirmed in vitro to be specific for cytomegalovirus antigens. A later analysis found that most CMV-associated TCR beta chains appeared HLA-restricted, with HLA associations seemingly driven largely by CMV exposure. Several of the top co-occurrence clusters appeared to be linked to parvovirus B19, influenza, CMV and Epstein-Barr virus, according to a later analysis. Compared with equally common non-associated chains, HLA-associated TCR beta chains in a later analysis were more clonally expanded and had lower generation probabilities.

The cohort was made up of about 610 healthy bone marrow donors. At the time of sampling, all cohort members were nominally healthy, though unrecorded immune exposures were likely present. Of the 700 or so cohort members, around 290 had a positive CMV serostatus and 352 had a negative one, while no CMV serostatus was recorded for the donor. Each donor provided a peripheral blood sample, and peripheral blood mononuclear cells were used for TCR beta sequencing. The Qiagen DNeasy Blood Extraction Kit was used to extract genomic DNA from the blood cell samples. For this clone: The antigen it recognizes is unknown. The record has no base qualities; no much larger clone is one base away.

Libraries were built with the immunoSEQ multiplex PCR assay. For the multiplex PCR, a mixture combining 60 forward primers for TCR Vbeta segments and 13 reverse primers for TCR Jbeta segments was used. The CDR3 region of rearranged TCR beta genes was amplified from genomic DNA with a multiplex PCR assay. The amplified TCR beta libraries were sequenced on the Illumina HiSeq System as 87-base-pair reads. As for the authors' bioinformatics: In a later analysis, tens of millions of unique TCR beta chains were counted across the approximately 670 repertoires, and approximately 9.9 million of these chains were shared by at least two donors. To remove PCR and sequencing errors, raw reads were error-corrected and collapsed into unique sequences using a nearest-neighbor algorithm that merged closely related sequences. V, D and J gene segments were assigned by aligning CDR3 sequences to IMGT reference sequences. For a sequence to be retained, a match of at least six nucleotides was required to both a V gene segment and a J gene segment. A rearrangement counted as productive if the CDR3 had no stop codons and remained in frame with V and J, and every other rearrangement counted as non-productive. CDR3 was defined by IMGT convention, running from the second conserved V-encoded cysteine to the conserved J-encoded phenylalanine. The earlier analysis of roughly 590 of the donors excluded sequences that lacked an unambiguous match to a single V gene segment. An earlier analysis of around 600 of the donors classified V segments as functional when productive rearrangements were above 56.7% and as segregating when the standard deviation between donors was above 5%. A statistical classification framework was developed to diagnose cytomegalovirus status using the catalog of TCR beta chain sequences. In a later analysis, TCR nucleotide sequences were compared against IMGT/GENE-DB human TR gene sequences so that V and J genes could be assigned. Using the TCRdist pipeline, a later analysis assigned CDR3 sequences along with most-parsimonious VDJ recombination scenarios. In a later analysis, every TCR beta chain was defined by the combination of its CDR3 amino acid sequence and its V-gene family, and reads without a unique V-gene family were dropped. In a later analysis, around 600 highly shared, low-generation-probability nucleotide sequences were removed to address suspected cross-contamination and a sequencing artifact. For each public chain, a later analysis derived a clonal expansion index from normalized ranks of inferred template counts within each repertoire. Generation probabilities in a later analysis came from a VDJ recombination model fitted to out-of-frame rearrangements, and those results were checked against IGoR. In a later analysis, hypergeometric tests were used to score TCR-TCR, TCR-HLA and TCR-CMV co-occurrence, with a repertoire-size bias correction applied to TCR pairs. False discovery rates were estimated in a later analysis by permuting HLA or CMV assignments 20 times. In a later analysis, co-occurring TCRs were grouped using DBSCAN, and TCRdist sequence similarity was added for clustering within HLA-allele-positive subsets. Co-occurrence clustering excluded repertoires with fewer than 30,000 or more than 120,000 public chains, plus five with anomalous nucleotide sharing. TCRdb provides this immuneACCESS table in a form limited to in-frame rearrangements. Some clones are lacking; in checked studies, under half of them reflect an unresolved V gene, and why the rest are absent is not known. V and J calls and clone size follow that table, whereas D and trimming were derived from the DNA. Present in this sample are fewer than 150,000 clones, about 66% of which were seen just once. The ten most abundant clones make up approximately 1.6% of the sample.

The sample was PBMCs. The sequence was collected from a human donor in good health.

The nucleotides are TGCGCCAGCAGCCAAGGACTAGCGGGACAAGAGACCCAGTACTTC. This sequence encodes CASSQGLAGQETQYF. The chain employs TRBV4-3 and TRBJ2-5; TRBD2 lines up with 11 middle nucleotides. The CDR3 has 15 amino acids, counting the end cysteine and phenylalanine. This entry keeps only the CDR3 DNA: 45 bases, framed from base 1. CDR1 and CDR2, looked up from the germline V gene, are LGHNA and YSLEER. Here V drops 1 base and J drops 2 bases, and the junction holds 0 bases not matched to any gene.